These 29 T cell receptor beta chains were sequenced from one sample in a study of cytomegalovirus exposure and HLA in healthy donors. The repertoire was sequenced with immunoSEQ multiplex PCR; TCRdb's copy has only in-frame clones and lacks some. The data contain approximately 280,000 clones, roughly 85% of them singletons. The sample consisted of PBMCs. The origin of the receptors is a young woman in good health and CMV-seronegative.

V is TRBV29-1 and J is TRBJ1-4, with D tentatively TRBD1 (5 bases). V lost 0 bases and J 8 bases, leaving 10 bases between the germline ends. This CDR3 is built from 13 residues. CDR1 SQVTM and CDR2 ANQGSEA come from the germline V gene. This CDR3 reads CSVEDRGMEKLFF. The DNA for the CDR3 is TGCAGCGTTGAAGATCGGGGGATGGAAAAACTGTTTTTT.

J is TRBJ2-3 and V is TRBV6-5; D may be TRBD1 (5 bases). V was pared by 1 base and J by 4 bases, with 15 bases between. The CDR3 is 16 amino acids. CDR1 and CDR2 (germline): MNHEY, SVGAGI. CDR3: CASSYFSRAGADTQYF. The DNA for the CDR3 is TGTGCCAGCAGTTACTTTTCCAGGGCTGGGGCAGATACGCAGTATTTT.

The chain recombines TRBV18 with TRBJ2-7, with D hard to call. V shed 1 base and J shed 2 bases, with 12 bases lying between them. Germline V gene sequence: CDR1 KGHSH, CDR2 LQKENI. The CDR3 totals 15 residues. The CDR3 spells CASSPLDYPTYEQYF. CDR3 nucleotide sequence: TGTGCCAGCTCACCACTCGATTACCCTACCTACGAGCAGTACTTC.

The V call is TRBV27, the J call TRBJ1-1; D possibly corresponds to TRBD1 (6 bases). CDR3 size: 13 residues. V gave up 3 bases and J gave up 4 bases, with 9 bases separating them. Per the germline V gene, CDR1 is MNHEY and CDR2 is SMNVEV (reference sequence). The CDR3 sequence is CASSFPGVTEAFF. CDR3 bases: TGTGCCAGCAGTTTCCCAGGGGTCACTGAAGCTTTCTTT.

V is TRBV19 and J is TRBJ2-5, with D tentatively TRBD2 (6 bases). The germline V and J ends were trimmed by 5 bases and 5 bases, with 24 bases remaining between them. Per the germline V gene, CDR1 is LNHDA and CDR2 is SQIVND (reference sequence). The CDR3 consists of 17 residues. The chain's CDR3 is CASSRQTAGRLGETQYF. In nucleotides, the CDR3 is TGTGCCAGTAGTCGGCAGACGGCAGGGAGGTTGGGGGAGACCCAGTACTTC. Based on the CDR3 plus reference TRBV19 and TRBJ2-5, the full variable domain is DGGITQSPKYLFRKEGQNVTLSCEQNLNHDAMYWYRQDPGQGLRLIYYSQIVNDFQKGDIAEGYSVSREKKESFPLTVTSAQKNPTAFYLCASSRQTAGRLGETQYFGPGTRLLVL.

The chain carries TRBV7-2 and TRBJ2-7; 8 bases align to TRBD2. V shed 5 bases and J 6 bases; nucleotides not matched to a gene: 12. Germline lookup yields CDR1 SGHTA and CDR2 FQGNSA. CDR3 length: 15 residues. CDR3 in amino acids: CASSRLSPGGPEQYF. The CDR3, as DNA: TGTGCCAGCAGCCGACTATCGCCGGGAGGGCCCGAGCAGTACTTC.

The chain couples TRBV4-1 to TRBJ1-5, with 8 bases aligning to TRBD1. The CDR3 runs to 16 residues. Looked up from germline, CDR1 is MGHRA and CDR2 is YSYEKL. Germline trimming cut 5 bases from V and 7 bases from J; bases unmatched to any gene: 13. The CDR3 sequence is CASSARQGRVPQPQHF. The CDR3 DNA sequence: TGCGCCAGCAGCGCACGACAGGGGAGGGTACCACAGCCCCAGCATTTT.

The CDR3 nucleotides read TGTGCCAGCAATATACCGGGACAGGGCGGTGAGGGCTACACCTTC. Protein product: CASNIPGQGGEGYTF. V gene TRBV28 combines with J gene TRBJ1-2; TRBD1 matches at 9 bases. CDR3 length equals 15 residues. Germline V gives CDR1 MDHEN, CDR2 SYDVKM. The trim removed 7 bases at V and 8 bases at J, leaving 14 bases unmatched.

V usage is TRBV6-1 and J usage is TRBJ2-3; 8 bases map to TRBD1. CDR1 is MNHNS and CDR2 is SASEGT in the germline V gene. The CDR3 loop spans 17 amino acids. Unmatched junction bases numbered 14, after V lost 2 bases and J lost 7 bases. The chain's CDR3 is CASSETDRASPQYTQYF. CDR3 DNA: TGTGCCAGCAGTGAAACGGACAGGGCCAGTCCCCAATATACGCAGTATTTT.

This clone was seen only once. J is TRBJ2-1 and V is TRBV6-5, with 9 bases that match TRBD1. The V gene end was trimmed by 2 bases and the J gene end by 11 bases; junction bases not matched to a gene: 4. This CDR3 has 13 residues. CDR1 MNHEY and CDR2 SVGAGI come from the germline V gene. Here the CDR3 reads CASSYEDRGKQFF. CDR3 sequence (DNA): TGTGCCAGCAGTTACGAGGACAGGGGAAAGCAGTTCTTC.

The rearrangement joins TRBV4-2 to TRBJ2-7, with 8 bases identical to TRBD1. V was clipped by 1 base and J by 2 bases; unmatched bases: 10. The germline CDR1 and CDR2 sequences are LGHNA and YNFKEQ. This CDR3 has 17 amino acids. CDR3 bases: TGTGCCAGCAGCCAAGGTCCGGTGACAGGGGAAGCCTACGAGCAGTACTTC. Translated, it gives CASSQGPVTGEAYEQYF.

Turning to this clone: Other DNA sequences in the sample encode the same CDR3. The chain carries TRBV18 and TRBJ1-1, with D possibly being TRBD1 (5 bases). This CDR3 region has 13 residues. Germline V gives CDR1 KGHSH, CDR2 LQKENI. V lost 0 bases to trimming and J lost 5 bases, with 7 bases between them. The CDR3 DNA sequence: TGTGCCAGCTCACCACCGGGGGGGACTGAAGCTTTCTTT. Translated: CASSPPGGTEAFF.

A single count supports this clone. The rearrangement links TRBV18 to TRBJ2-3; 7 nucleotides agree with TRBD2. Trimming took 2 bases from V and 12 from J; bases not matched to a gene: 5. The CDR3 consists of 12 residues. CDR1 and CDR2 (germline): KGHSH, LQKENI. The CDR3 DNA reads TGTGCCAGCTCACCAGGCGGGGGTTCACAGTATTTT. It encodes CASSPGGGSQYF. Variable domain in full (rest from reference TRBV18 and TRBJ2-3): NAGVMQNPRHLVRRRGQEARLRCSPMKGHSHVYWYRQLPEEGLKFMVYLQKENIIDESGMPKERFSAEFPKEGPSILRIQQVVRGDSAAYFCASSPGGGSQYFGPGTRLTVL.

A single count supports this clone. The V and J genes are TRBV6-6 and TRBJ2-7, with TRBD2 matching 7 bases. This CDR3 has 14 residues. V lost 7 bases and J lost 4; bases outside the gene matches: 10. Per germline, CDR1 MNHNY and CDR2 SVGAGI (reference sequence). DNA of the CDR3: TGTGCCAGCAATGAGGGGCAGGGAGGGTACGAGCAGTACTTC. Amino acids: CASNEGQGGYEQYF.

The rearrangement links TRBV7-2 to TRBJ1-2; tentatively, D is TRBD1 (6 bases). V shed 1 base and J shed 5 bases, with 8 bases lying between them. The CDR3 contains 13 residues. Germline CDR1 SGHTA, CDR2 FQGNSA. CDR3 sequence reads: CASSLGRGYGYTF. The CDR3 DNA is TGTGCCAGCAGCTTAGGCAGGGGTTATGGCTACACCTTC.

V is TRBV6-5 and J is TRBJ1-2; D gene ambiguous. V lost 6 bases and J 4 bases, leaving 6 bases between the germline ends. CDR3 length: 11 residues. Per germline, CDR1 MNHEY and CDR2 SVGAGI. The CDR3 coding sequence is TGTGCCAGCAGCAACAGCTATGGCTACACCTTC. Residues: CASSNSYGYTF.

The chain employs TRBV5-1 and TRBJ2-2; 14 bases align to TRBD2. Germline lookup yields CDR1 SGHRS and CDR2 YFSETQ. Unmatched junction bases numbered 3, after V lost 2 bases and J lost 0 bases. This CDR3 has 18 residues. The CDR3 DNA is TGCGCCAGCAGCTTTTTGACTAGCGGGAGGGCGAACACCGGGGAGCTGTTTTTT. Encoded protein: CASSFLTSGRANTGELFF.

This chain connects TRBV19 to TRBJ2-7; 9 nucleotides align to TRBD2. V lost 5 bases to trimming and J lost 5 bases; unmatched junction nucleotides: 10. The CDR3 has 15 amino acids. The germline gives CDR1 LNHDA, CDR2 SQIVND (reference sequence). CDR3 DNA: TGTGCCAGTAGTCTTAGCGGGAGCCCTCGGAACGAGCAGTACTTC. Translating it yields CASSLSGSPRNEQYF.

CDR3 nucleotides: TGTGCCAGCTTTCCCGGGTACGGCTCTGGGGCCAACGTCCTGACTTTC. Protein sequence: CASFPGYGSGANVLTF. The chain recombines TRBV28 with TRBJ2-6, with D uncertain. The CDR3 runs to 16 residues. V was pared by 8 bases and J by 0 bases, with 14 bases between. Germline CDR1 reads MDHEN; CDR2 reads SYDVKM.

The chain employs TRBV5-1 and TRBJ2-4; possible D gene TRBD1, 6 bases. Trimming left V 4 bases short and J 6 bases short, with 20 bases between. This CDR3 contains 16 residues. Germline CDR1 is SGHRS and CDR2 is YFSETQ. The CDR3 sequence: CASSPYARTDGNIQYF. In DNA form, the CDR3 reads TGCGCCAGCAGCCCCTACGCCAGGACAGACGGAAACATTCAGTACTTC.

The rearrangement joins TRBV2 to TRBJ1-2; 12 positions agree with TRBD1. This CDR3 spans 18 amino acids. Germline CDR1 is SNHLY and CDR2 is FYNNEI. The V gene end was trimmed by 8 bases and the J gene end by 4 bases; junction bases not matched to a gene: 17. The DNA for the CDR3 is TGTGCCAGCCCAATACCGGGGGACAGGGGGCGCAGGACCTATGGCTACACCTTC. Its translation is CASPIPGDRGRRTYGYTF. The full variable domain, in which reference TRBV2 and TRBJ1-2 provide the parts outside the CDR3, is EPEVTQTPSHQVTQMGQEVILRCVPISNHLYFYWYRQILGQKVEFLVSFYNNEISEKSEIFDDQFSVERPDGSNFTLKIRSTKLEDSAMYFCASPIPGDRGRRTYGYTFGSGTRLTVV.

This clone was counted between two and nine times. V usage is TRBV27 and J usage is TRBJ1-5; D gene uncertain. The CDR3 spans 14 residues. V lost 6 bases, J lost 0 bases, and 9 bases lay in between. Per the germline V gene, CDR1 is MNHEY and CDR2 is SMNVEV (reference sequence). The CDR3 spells CASSPQISNQPQHF. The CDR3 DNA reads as TGTGCCAGCAGCCCACAGATTAGCAATCAGCCCCAGCATTTT.

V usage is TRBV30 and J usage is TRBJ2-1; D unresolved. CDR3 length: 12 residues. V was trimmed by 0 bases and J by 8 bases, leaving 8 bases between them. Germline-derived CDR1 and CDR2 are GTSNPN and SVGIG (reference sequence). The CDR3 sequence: CAWSVGAYEQFF. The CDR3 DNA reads TGTGCCTGGAGTGTTGGAGCGTATGAGCAGTTCTTC. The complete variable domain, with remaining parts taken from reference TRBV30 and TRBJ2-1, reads SQTIHQWPATLVQPVGSPLSLECTVEGTSNPNLYWYRQAAGRGLQLLFYSVGIGQISSEVPQNLSASRPQDRQFILSSKKLLLSDSGFYLCAWSVGAYEQFFGPGTRLTVL.

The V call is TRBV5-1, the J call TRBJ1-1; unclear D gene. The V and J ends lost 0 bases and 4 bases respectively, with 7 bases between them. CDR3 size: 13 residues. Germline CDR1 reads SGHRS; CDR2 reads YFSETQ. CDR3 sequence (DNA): TGCGCCAGCAGCTTGGGACACTCCACTGAAGCTTTCTTT. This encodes CASSLGHSTEAFF.

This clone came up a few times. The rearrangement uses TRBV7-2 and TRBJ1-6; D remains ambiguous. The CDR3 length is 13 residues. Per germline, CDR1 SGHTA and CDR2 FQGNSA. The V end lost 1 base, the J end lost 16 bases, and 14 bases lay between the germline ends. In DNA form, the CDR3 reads TGTGCCAGCAGCTTAGATCCTCCGGGCGGGCTCCACTTT. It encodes CASSLDPPGGLHF.

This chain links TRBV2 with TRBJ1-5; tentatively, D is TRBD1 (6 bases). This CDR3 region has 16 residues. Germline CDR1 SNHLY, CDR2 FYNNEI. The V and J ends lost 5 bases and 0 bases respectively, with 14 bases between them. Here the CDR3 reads CASSQDRSNSNQPQHF. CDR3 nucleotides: TGTGCCAGCAGTCAAGACAGGTCCAATAGCAATCAGCCCCAGCATTTT.

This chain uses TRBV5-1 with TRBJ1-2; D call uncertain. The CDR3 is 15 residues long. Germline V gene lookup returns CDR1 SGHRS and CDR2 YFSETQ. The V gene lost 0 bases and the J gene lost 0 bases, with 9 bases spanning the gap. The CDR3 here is CASSLVSTANYGYTF. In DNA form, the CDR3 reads TGCGCCAGCAGCTTGGTGTCTACAGCTAACTATGGCTACACCTTC.

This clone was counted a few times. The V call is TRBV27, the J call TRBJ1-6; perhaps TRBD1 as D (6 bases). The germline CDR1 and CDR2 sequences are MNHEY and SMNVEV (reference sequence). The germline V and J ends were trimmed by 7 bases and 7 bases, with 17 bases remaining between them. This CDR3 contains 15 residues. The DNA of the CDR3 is TGTGCCAGCACCGACCCGACAGGCCGGAATTCACCCCTCCACTTT. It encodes CASTDPTGRNSPLHF.

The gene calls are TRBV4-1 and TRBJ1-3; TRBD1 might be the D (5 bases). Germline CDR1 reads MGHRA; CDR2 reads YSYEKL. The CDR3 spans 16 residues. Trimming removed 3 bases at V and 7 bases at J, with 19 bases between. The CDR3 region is CASSQVPWGGTNTIYF. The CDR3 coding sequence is TGCGCCAGCAGCCAGGTCCCGTGGGGGGGTACGAACACCATATATTTT.